The clone carrying this T cell receptor (beta chain) was observed once. Per the germline V gene, CDR1 is DFQATT and CDR2 is SNEGSKA (reference sequence). J lost 7 bases, V lost 0 bases, and 15 bases had no gene match. The CDR3 spans 17 residues. This entry belongs to a study of CD8 T cells in Susac syndrome. About 0.5 to 1 ug RNA was reverse transcribed with random hexamers. TCRdb re-derived calls from the immunoSEQ multiplex PCR reads in MiXCR, one entry per CDR3 protein. The table includes 130,000 or so distinct CDR3 sequences, around 95% detected once. The chain employs TRBV20-1 and TRBJ2-1; 7 bases map to TRBD2. The sample comprised CD4+ T cells from PBMCs. This TCR was sampled from a human donor in good health. The CDR3 DNA sequence: TGCAGTGCTAGAGATCCCAGCGGGAAGTGGCCAAGGAATGAGCAGTTCTTC. Residues: CSARDPSGKWPRNEQFF.